These 4 T cell receptor beta chains came from one sample sequenced in a study of blood T cell repertoires in COVID-19. The table came from immunoSEQ multiplex PCR; TCRdb's copy has only in-frame clones and leaves some out. The table includes 150,000 to 200,000 clones, roughly 84% detected once. Sequences were obtained from PBMCs or T cells enriched from blood (not recorded which). Receptor source: a man in his 70s who had been exposed to COVID-19.

The chain joins TRBV7-2 to TRBJ1-5, with D possibly matching TRBD1 (5 bases). Germline values: CDR1 SGHTA, CDR2 FQGNSA. V lost 0 bases, J lost 2 bases, and 8 bases lay in between. CDR3 length: 15 amino acids. For the CDR3, the DNA is TGTGCCAGCAGCTTAGCAGGGGCCGGCAATCAGCCCCAGCATTTT. It yields the protein CASSLAGAGNQPQHF.

V and J are TRBV7-6 and TRBJ1-3, with D possibly being TRBD1 (6 bases). V lost 0 bases, J lost 0 bases, and 15 bases lay in between. The CDR3 has 18 residues. Germline V lookup: CDR1 SGHVS, CDR2 FNYEAQ. CDR3 sequence (DNA): TGTGCCAGCAGCTTAGCAGGCGCAGGGGCTTTCTCTGGAAACACCATATATTTT. Translating it yields CASSLAGAGAFSGNTIYF.

CDR3 residues: CASSQVGGASPQHF. CDR3 coding DNA: TGTGCCAGCAGCCAAGTGGGGGGTGCATCGCCCCAGCATTTT. This chain connects TRBV3-1 (or the pseudogene TRBV3-2) to TRBJ1-5; D is perhaps TRBD1 (5 bases). V was pared by 1 base and J by 9 bases, with 13 bases between. The CDR3 is 14 residues long. CDR1 and CDR2 from the germline V gene are LGHDT and YNNKEL (reference sequence).

CDR3 in DNA: TGTGCCAGCAGTTACGCAGGGATTACTAACTATGGCTACACCTTC. Amino acid sequence: CASSYAGITNYGYTF. The chain joins TRBV6-2 or TRBV6-3 to TRBJ1-2; a possible D gene is TRBD1 (5 bases). V was cut by 2 bases and J by 0 bases, with 10 bases left in between. Per germline, CDR1 MNHEY and CDR2 SVGEGT. The CDR3 extends over 15 amino acids.